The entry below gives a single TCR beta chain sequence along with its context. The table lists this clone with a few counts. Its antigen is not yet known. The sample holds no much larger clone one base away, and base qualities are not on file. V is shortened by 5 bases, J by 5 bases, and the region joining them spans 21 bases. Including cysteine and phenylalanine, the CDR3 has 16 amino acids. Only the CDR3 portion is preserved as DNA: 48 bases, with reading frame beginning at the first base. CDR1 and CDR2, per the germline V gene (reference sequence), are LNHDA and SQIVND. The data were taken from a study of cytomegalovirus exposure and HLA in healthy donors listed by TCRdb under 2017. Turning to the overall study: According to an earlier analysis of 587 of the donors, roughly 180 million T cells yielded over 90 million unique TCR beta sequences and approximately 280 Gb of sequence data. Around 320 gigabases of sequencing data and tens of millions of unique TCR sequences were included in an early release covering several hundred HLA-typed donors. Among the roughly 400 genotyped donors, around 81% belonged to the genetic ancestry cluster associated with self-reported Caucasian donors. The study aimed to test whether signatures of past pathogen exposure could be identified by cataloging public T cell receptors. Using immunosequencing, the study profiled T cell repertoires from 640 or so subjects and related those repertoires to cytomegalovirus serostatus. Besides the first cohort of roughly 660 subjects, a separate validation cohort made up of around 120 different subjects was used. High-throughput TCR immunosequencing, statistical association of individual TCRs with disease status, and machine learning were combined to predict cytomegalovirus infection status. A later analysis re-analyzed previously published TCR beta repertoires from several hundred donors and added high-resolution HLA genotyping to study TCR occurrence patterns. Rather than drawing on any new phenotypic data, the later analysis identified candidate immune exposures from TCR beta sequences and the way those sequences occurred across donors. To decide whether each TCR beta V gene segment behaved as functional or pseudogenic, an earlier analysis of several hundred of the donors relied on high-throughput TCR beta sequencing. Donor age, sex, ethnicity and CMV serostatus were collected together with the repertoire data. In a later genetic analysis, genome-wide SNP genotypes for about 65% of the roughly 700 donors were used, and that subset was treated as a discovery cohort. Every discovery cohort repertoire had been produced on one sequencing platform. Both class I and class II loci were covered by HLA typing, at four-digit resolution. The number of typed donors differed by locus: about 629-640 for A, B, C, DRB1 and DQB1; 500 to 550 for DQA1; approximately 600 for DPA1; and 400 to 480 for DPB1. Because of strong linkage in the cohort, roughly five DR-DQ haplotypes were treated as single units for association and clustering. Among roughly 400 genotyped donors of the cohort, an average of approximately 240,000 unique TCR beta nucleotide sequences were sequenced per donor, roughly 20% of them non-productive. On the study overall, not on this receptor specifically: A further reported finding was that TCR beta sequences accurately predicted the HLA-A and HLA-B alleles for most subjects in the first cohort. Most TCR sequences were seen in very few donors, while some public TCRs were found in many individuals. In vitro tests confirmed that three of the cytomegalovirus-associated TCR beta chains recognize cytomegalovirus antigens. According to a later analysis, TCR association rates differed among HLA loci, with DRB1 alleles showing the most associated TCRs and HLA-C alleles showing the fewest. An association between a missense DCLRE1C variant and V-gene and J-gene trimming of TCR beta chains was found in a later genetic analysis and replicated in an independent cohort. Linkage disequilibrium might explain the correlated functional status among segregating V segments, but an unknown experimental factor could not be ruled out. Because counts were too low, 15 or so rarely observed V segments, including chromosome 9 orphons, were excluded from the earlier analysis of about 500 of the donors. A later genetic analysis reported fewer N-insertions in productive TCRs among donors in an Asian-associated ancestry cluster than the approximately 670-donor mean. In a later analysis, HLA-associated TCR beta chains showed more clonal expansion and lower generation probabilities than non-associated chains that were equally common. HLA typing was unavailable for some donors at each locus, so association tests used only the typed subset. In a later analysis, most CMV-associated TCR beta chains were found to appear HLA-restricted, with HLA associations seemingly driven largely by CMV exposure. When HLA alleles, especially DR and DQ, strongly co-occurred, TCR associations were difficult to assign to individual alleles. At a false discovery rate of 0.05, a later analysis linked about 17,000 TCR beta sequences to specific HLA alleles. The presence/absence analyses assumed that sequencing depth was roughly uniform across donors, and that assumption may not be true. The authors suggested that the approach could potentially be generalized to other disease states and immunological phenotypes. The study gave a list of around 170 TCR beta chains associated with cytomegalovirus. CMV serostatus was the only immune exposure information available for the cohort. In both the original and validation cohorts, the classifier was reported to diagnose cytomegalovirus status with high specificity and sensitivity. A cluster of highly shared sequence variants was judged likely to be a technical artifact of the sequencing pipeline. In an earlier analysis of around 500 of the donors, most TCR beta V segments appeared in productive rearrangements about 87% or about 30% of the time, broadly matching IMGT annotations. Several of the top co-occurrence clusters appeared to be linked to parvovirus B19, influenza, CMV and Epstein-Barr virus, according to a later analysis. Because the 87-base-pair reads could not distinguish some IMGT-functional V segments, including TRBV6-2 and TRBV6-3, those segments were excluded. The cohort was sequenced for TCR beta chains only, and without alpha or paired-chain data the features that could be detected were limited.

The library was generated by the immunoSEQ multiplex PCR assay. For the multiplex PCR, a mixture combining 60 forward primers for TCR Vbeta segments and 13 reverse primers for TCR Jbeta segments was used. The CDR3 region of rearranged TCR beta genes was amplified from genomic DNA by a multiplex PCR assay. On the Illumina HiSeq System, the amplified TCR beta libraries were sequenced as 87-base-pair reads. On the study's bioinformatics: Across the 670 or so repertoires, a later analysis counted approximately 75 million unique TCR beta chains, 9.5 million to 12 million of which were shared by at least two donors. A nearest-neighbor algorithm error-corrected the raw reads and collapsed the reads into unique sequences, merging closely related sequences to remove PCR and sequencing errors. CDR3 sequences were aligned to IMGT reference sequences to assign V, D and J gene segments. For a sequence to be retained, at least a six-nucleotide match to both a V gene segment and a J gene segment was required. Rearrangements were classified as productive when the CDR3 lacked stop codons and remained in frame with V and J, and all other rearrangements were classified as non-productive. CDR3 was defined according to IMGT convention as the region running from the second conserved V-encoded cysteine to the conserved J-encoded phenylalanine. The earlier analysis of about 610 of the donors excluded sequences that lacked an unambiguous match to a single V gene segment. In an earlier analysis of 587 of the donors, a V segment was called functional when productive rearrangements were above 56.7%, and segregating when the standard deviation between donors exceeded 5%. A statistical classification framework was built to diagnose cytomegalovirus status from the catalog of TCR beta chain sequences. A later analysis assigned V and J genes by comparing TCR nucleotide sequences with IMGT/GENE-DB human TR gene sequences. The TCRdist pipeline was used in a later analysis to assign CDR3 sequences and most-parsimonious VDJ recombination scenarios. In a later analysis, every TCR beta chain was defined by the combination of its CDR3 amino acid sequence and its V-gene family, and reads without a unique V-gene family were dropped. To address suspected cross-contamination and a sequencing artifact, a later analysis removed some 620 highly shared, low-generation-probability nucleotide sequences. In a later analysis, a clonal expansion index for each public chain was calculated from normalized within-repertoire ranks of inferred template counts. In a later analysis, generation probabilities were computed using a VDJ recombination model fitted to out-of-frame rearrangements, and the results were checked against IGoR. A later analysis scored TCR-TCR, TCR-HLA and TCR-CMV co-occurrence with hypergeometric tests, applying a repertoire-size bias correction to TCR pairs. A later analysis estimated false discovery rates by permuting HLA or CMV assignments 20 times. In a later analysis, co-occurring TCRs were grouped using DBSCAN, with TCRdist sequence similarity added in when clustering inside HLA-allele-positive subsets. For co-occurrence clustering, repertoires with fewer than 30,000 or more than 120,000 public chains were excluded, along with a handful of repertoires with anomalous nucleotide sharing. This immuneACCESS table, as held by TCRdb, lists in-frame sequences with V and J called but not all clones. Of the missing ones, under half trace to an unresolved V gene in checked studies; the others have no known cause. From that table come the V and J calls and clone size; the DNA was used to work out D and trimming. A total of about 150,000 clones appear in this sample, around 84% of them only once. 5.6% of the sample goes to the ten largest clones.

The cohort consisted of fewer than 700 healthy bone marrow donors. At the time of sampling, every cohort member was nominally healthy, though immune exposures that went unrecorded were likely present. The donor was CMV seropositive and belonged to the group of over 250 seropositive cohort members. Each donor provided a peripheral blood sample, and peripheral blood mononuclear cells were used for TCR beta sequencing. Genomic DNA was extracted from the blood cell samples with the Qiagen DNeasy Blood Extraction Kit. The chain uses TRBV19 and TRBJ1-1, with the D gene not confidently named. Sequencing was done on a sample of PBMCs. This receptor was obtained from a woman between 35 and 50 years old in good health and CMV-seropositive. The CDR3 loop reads CASSLRVGTLRTEAFF. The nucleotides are TGTGCCAGTAGTCTCCGCGTGGGCACCCTACGGACTGAAGCTTTCTTT.